The clone carrying this TCR beta chain was seen just once. The antigen remains undetermined. This specimen comes from a study of tumor and adjacent non-tumor tissue in lung cancer. The wider study: On average, productive TCRbeta reads reached some 4.4 million per sample. General observations from the study: Compared with tumor, normal lung showed significantly lower TCR diversity. Tumor TCR diversity, when higher, was linked to shorter survival. Normal lung showed higher cumulative top 100 clone frequency than tumor.

The library came from three nested PCR rounds adapted from ARM-PCR protocols. In TCRdb, the multiplex PCR reads were re-called with MiXCR into one record per CDR3 protein. Of 85,000 to 130,000 distinct CDR3 sequences listed, approximately 65% are singletons. The trim removed 7 bases at V and 3 bases at J, leaving 6 bases unmatched. This CDR3 contains 15 residues. Per germline, CDR1 PRHDT and CDR2 FYEKMQ (reference sequence). No cell sorting was done before RNA was extracted from the tissue. This non-tumor lung sample came from over 3 cm beyond the tumor edge. V usage is TRBV13 and J usage is TRBJ2-7, with 13 bases that match TRBD2. The sample comprised distant non-tumor lung tissue. This clonotype originated in a man in his thirties or forties with non-small cell lung cancer. The DNA of the CDR3 is TGTGCCAGCAACTCCGGGACTAGCGGGATCTACGAGCAGTACTTC. It is translated as CASNSGTSGIYEQYF.